Following are 26 T cell receptor beta chains from one sample sequenced in a study of PD-L1 blockade in urothelial cancer. Method: immunoSEQ multiplex PCR; TCRdb's copy keeps in-frame clones and lacks some. This table holds around 42,000 clones, 81% found once. Here the sequenced sample was PBMCs, taken around atezolizumab (anti-PD-L1) treatment. Receptor source: a man between 65 and 79 years old with urothelial cancer.

V usage is TRBV2 and J usage is TRBJ2-2; D perhaps matches TRBD2 (6 bases). Germline V lookup: CDR1 SNHLY, CDR2 FYNNEI. The V gene lost 4 bases and the J gene lost 1 base, with 7 bases spanning the gap. The CDR3 has 14 amino acids. This CDR3 is CASSGDLNTGELFF. Written as DNA, the CDR3 is TGTGCCAGCAGTGGGGACTTGAACACCGGGGAGCTGTTTTTT.

V gene TRBV28 combines with J gene TRBJ1-2, with 7 positions matching TRBD1. Trimming at V came to 5 bases and at J to 8 bases, leaving 11 bases not matched to a gene. This CDR3 is built from 14 residues. Per the germline V gene, CDR1 is MDHEN and CDR2 is SYDVKM. CDR3 protein: CASSQKGYRGGYTF. In DNA, the CDR3 is TGTGCCAGCAGTCAAAAGGGATACAGGGGCGGCTACACCTTC.

This clone occurred a few times. The CDR3 region has the DNA TGTGCCATCAGCCAACTAGTCCCCGGGTCCCACGAGCAGTACTTC. This encodes CAISQLVPGSHEQYF. The chain carries TRBV10-3 and TRBJ2-7, with D possibly being TRBD2 (5 bases). Germline V gives CDR1 ENHRY, CDR2 SYGVKD. Between the trimmed V and J ends, which lost 6 bases and 5 bases, there was a span of 20 bases. The CDR3 has 15 amino acids.

This clone was observed once. The chain links TRBV29-1 to TRBJ2-1, with 8 bases lining up with TRBD2. The CDR3 loop spans 14 amino acids. Germline V gives CDR1 SQVTM, CDR2 ANQGSEA. V lost 3 bases and J lost 5; bases outside the gene matches: 6. CDR3 sequence (DNA): TGCAGCGTTGATACAGCGGGAGTGAACAATGAGCAGTTCTTC. Translating gives CSVDTAGVNNEQFF.

The CDR3 reads CARQGQRTEAFF. The CDR3 DNA reads as TGTGCCAGACAGGGACAACGCACTGAAGCTTTCTTT. J is TRBJ1-1 and V is TRBV2; D might be TRBD1 (6 bases). The V end lost 9 bases, the J end lost 4 bases, and 12 bases lay between the germline ends. The length of the CDR3 is 12 residues. Germline V gives CDR1 SNHLY, CDR2 FYNNEI.

This clone was counted a single time. This CDR3 reads CASSSGQLANQETQYF. CDR3 in DNA: TGCGCCAGCAGCTCAGGCCAACTAGCGAACCAAGAGACCCAGTACTTC. The rearrangement uses TRBV5-1 and TRBJ2-5, with 7 bases aligning to TRBD2. J gave up 0 bases and V 3 bases, and 8 bases lay outside the gene matches. The germline gives CDR1 SGHRS, CDR2 YFSETQ. The CDR3 length is 16 residues.

The rearrangement links TRBV9 to TRBJ2-1; D is unresolved. CDR3 length: 15 amino acids. Germline CDR1 SGDLS, CDR2 YYNGEE. Trimming took 4 bases from V and 1 from J, leaving 12 bases between them. The CDR3 bases are TGTGCCAGCAGCCCTAGAGGAGAGTCCTACAATGAGCAGTTCTTC. Its protein product is CASSPRGESYNEQFF.

The V and J genes are TRBV2 and TRBJ2-2, with D uncertain. Trimming left V 5 bases short and J 7 bases short, with 8 bases between. The CDR3 is made up of 12 amino acids. Germline V CDR1 and CDR2: SNHLY, FYNNEI. The CDR3 is CASSLRFGELFF. Written as DNA, the CDR3 is TGTGCCAGCAGTCTTCGTTTCGGGGAGCTGTTTTTT.

V and J are TRBV6-6 and TRBJ2-7; TRBD1 agrees at 9 bases. In germline, CDR1 is MNHNY, CDR2 SVGAGI (reference sequence). Germline trimming cut 7 bases from V and 4 bases from J; bases unmatched to any gene: 8. The CDR3 runs 14 residues. DNA of the CDR3: TGTGCCAGCAATCAACAGGGGGCATTGTACGAGCAGTACTTC. Its protein is CASNQQGALYEQYF.

The chain uses TRBV4-2 and TRBJ1-2, with D hard to call. Germline CDR1 and CDR2: LGHNA and YNFKEQ. Deletions cut 1 base from V and 0 bases from J, with 12 bases between. The CDR3 spans 16 residues. The CDR3 protein is CASSQVTTAANYGYTF. As DNA, the CDR3 is TGTGCCAGCAGCCAAGTAACCACAGCCGCTAACTATGGCTACACCTTC.

This clone was observed a handful of times. The chain links TRBV11-3 to TRBJ2-2, with D perhaps matching TRBD2 (6 bases). Germline lookup yields CDR1 SGHNT and CDR2 YENEEA. The CDR3 covers 14 residues. V lost 4 bases and J lost 5, with 11 bases in between. The CDR3 here is CASSSRGGTGELFF. CDR3 bases: TGTGCCAGCAGCTCCCGAGGAGGGACCGGGGAGCTGTTTTTT.

The rearrangement joins TRBV5-4 to TRBJ2-1; 8 bases align to TRBD1. The CDR3 is 14 residues long. Trimming took 4 bases from V and 3 from J; bases not matched to a gene: 3. Germline CDR1 reads SGHNT; CDR2 reads YYREEE (reference sequence). The CDR3 loop reads CASSLGQGYNEQFF. Here the CDR3 DNA reads TGTGCCAGCAGCCTTGGACAGGGCTACAATGAGCAGTTCTTC.

The J gene is TRBJ1-4, the V gene TRBV19; a weak D match, TRBD1 (5 bases). CDR1 and CDR2 (germline): LNHDA, SQIVND (reference sequence). The CDR3 contains 15 residues. V was clipped by 2 bases and J by 0 bases, with 7 bases between them. The CDR3, as DNA: TGTGCCAGTAGTATATCGGGGGCAACTAATGAAAAACTGTTTTTT. This codes for CASSISGATNEKLFF.

The genes are TRBV6-6 and TRBJ1-1; D may be TRBD1 (5 bases). The CDR3 extends over 14 amino acids. V lost 2 bases and J 2 bases, leaving 9 bases between the germline ends. Germline assignment: CDR1 MNHNY and CDR2 SVGAGI (reference sequence). CDR3 bases: TGTGCCAGCAGTTACGCCGGGGGAAACACTGAAGCTTTCTTT. Protein sequence: CASSYAGGNTEAFF.

V gene TRBV11-2 combines with J gene TRBJ2-1; TRBD2 agrees at 8 bases. The CDR3 contains 18 residues. Germline CDR1 is SGHAT and CDR2 is FQNNGV. V gave up 0 bases and J gave up 9 bases; unmatched junction bases: 16. CDR3 sequence: CASSLDHIARGVTGEQFF. For the CDR3, the DNA is TGTGCCAGCAGCTTAGATCATATCGCGCGGGGGGTCACCGGTGAGCAGTTCTTC.

The table lists this clone with a count of one. The CDR3 loop is CASSPLGDRGYEQYF. The CDR3 nucleotides read TGTGCCAGCAGTCCCTTAGGAGACAGGGGTTACGAGCAGTACTTC. The chain carries TRBV28 and TRBJ2-7; 8 nucleotides line up with TRBD1. This CDR3 region has 15 residues. V gave up 5 bases and J gave up 4 bases; unmatched junction bases: 10. Germline V gene data show CDR1 as MDHEN and CDR2 as SYDVKM. The full variable domain, rest sourced from reference TRBV28 and TRBJ2-7, is DVKVTQSSRYLVKRTGEKVFLECVQDMDHENMFWYRQDPGLGLRLIYFSYDVKMKEKGDIPEGYSVSREKKERFSLILESASTNQTSMYLCASSPLGDRGYEQYFGPGTRLTVT.

Only a few counts were recorded for this clone. CDR3 bases: TGTGCCAGCAGCTTAAATTCAGACTACGAGCAGTACTTC. Amino acid sequence: CASSLNSDYEQYF. The gene calls are TRBV7-7 and TRBJ2-7, with D unresolved. V lost 2 bases, J lost 3 bases, and 8 bases lay in between. CDR3 length equals 13 residues. Germline CDR1 is SSHAT and CDR2 is FNYEAQ (reference sequence).

The V and J genes are TRBV7-6 and TRBJ1-1; 8 bases fit TRBD1. V dropped 5 bases and J dropped 8; count of bases not matched to a gene: 10. CDR3 length: 14 amino acids. The germline V gene encodes CDR1 SGHVS and CDR2 FNYEAQ. CDR3 loop: CASSPSWTGREAFF. CDR3 bases: TGTGCCAGCAGCCCCTCGTGGACAGGGAGGGAAGCTTTCTTT.

This rearrangement joins TRBV4-2 to TRBJ2-1; 9 bases line up with TRBD2. V dropped 1 base and J dropped 8; count of bases not matched to a gene: 9. The CDR3 contains 16 residues. Germline CDR1 is LGHNA and CDR2 is YNFKEQ. In DNA form, the CDR3 reads TGTGCCAGCAGCCAAGTGGTGCGGGAGGGCCCGGATGAGCAGTTCTTC. It yields the protein CASSQVVREGPDEQFF.

J is TRBJ2-7 and V is TRBV11-2; D may be TRBD2 (5 bases). The CDR3 contains 14 residues. The germline V gene encodes CDR1 SGHAT and CDR2 FQNNGV. V lost 5 bases, J lost 5 bases, and 16 bases lay in between. The CDR3: CASSGRGLGDEQYF. Here the CDR3 DNA reads TGTGCCAGCAGCGGACGCGGGCTCGGGGACGAGCAGTACTTC. Complete variable domain (other parts from reference TRBV11-2 and TRBJ2-7): EAGVAQSPRYKIIEKRQSVAFWCNPISGHATLYWYQQILGQGPKLLIQFQNNGVVDDSQLPKDRFSAERLKGVDSTLKIQPAKLEDSAVYLCASSGRGLGDEQYFGPGTRLTVT.

The V call is TRBV7-9, the J call TRBJ2-1; 8 nucleotides line up with TRBD2. The CDR3 covers 13 residues. V dropped 5 bases and J dropped 8; count of bases not matched to a gene: 5. Per the germline V gene, CDR1 is SEHNR and CDR2 is FQNEAQ (reference sequence). The CDR3 loop reads CASSPLAGDEQFF. The CDR3 nucleotides are TGTGCCAGCAGCCCCCTAGCGGGCGATGAGCAGTTCTTC. The full variable domain, rest sourced from reference TRBV7-9 and TRBJ2-1, is DTGVSQNPRHKITKRGQNVTFRCDPISEHNRLYWYRQTLGQGPEFLTYFQNEAQLEKSRLLSDRFSAERPKGSFSTLEIQRTEQGDSAMYLCASSPLAGDEQFFGPGTRLTVL.

The chain couples TRBV28 to TRBJ2-1; D is unclear. This CDR3 region has 13 residues. CDR1 is MDHEN, CDR2 SYDVKM, per germline. With 1 base removed from V and 2 bases from J, the gap between germline ends came to 3 bases. CDR3 region: CASSLSTYNEQFF. CDR3 nucleotides: TGTGCCAGCAGTTTATCTACCTACAATGAGCAGTTCTTC.

V gene TRBV2 combines with J gene TRBJ2-7; 10 nucleotides align to TRBD2. The CDR3 loop spans 14 amino acids. Trimming took 5 bases from V and 4 from J; bases not matched to a gene: 5. CDR1 SNHLY and CDR2 FYNNEI come from the germline V gene. This CDR3 reads CASSRAGGLYEQYF. The CDR3 coding sequence is TGTGCCAGCAGTCGAGCGGGAGGGCTATACGAGCAGTACTTC.

The chain couples TRBV27 to TRBJ2-3; 9 bases fit TRBD2. The ends lost 6 bases at V and 4 bases at J; junction bases unmatched: 5. CDR1 MNHEY and CDR2 SMNVEV come from the germline V gene (reference sequence). The CDR3 has 14 residues. The CDR3 reads CASRFAGGPDTQYF. Here the CDR3 DNA reads TGTGCCAGCAGATTTGCGGGAGGGCCAGATACGCAGTATTTT.

This clone is a singleton in its sample. The rearrangement uses TRBV7-3 and TRBJ1-1; D might be TRBD1 (5 bases). From germline, CDR1 is SGHTA and CDR2 FQGTGA. V lost 4 bases and J lost 3, with 9 bases in between. The CDR3 runs 13 residues. The CDR3 reads CASSYDRDTEAFF. As DNA, the CDR3 is TGTGCCAGCAGCTACGACAGAGACACTGAAGCTTTCTTT.

The J gene is TRBJ2-1, the V gene TRBV6-1, with a tentative D call TRBD1 (6 bases). Per germline, CDR1 MNHNS and CDR2 SASEGT. V lost 7 bases to trimming and J lost 1 base, with 11 bases between them. This CDR3 has 14 amino acids. Here the CDR3 reads CASKGTPSYNEQFF. The DNA for the CDR3 is TGTGCCAGCAAAGGGACACCGTCCTACAATGAGCAGTTCTTC.